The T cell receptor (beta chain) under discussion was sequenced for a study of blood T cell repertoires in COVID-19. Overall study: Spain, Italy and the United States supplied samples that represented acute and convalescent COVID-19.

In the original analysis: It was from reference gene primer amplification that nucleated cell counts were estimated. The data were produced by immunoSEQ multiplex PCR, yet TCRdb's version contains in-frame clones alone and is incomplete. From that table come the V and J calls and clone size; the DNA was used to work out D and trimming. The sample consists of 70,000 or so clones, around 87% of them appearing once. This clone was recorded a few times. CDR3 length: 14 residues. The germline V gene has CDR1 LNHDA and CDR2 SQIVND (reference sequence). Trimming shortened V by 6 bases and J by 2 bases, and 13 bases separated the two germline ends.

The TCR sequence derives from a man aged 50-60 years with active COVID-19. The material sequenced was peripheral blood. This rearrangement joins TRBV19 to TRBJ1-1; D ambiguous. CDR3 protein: CASRPGSPNTEAFF. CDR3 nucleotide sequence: TGTGCCAGTAGACCGGGTTCACCAAACACTGAAGCTTTCTTT.